These 9 T cell receptor beta chains came from one sample sequenced in a study of shared clonotypes between healthy human individuals. TCRdb keeps only in-frame clones here, not all; method: immunoSEQ multiplex PCR. This sample has about half a million clones, with about 78% found just once. The sequencing sample was made of PBMCs. These receptors were taken from a woman aged 40 to 50 in good health. Some clones in this sample may be carry-over from other donors' samples.

V gene TRBV11-3 combines with J gene TRBJ1-5; possible D gene TRBD1, 6 bases. V dropped 5 bases and J dropped 2 bases, with 22 bases sitting between them. CDR1 SGHNT and CDR2 YENEEA come from the germline V gene. This CDR3 has 18 amino acids. CDR3 sequence (DNA): TGTGCCAGCAGCCCACCCAACCGGGGGCCGACGGGCAATCAGCCCCAGCATTTT. Amino acids: CASSPPNRGPTGNQPQHF.

About this clone: A much larger clone sits a single nucleotide away, making a read error possible. This specimen includes other DNA sequences encoding the same CDR3. The rearrangement joins TRBV7-7 to TRBJ2-2; 9 bases agree with TRBD2. Losses at the gene ends were 5 bases for V and 8 bases for J; bases not matched to a gene: 9. The CDR3 covers 15 residues. The V gene's germline CDR1 is SSHAT and CDR2 FNYEAQ (reference sequence). The DNA of the CDR3 is TGTGCCAGCAGCCCGGGATTAGCGGGAGTGGGGGAGCTGTTTTTT. This gives the protein CASSPGLAGVGELFF.

This chain joins TRBV11-2 and TRBJ2-1, with 8 bases matching TRBD1. The CDR3 spans 17 residues. In germline, CDR1 is SGHAT, CDR2 FQNNGV. V lost 2 bases to trimming and J lost 0 bases; unmatched junction nucleotides: 6. CDR3 residues: CASSLRRQGISYNEQFF. The CDR3 DNA is TGTGCCAGCAGCTTACGCCGACAGGGGATCTCCTACAATGAGCAGTTCTTC. Variable domain in full (rest from reference TRBV11-2 and TRBJ2-1): EAGVAQSPRYKIIEKRQSVAFWCNPISGHATLYWYQQILGQGPKLLIQFQNNGVVDDSQLPKDRFSAERLKGVDSTLKIQPAKLEDSAVYLCASSLRRQGISYNEQFFGPGTRLTVL.

This chain uses TRBV7-6 with TRBJ2-2; perhaps D is TRBD1 or TRBD2 (5 bases each). The germline V gene has CDR1 SGHVS and CDR2 FNYEAQ. CDR3 size: 13 residues. The ends were cut back, 4 bases at V and 8 bases at J, with 11 bases in the middle. The CDR3 sequence: CASSWDANGELFF. CDR3 nucleotides: TGTGCCAGCAGCTGGGACGCGAATGGGGAGCTGTTTTTT.

A few counts support this clone. This rearrangement joins TRBV12-5 to TRBJ1-1; D is ambiguous. The V gene lost 2 bases and the J gene lost 3 bases, with 4 bases spanning the gap. Germline assignment: CDR1 LGHNT and CDR2 FRNRAP. The CDR3 length is 12 residues. The CDR3 region is CASGLSDTEAFF. DNA for the CDR3: TGTGCTAGTGGTTTGTCCGACACTGAAGCTTTCTTT.

The chain employs TRBV15 and TRBJ1-1; a possible D gene is TRBD1 (6 bases). V shed 4 bases and J shed 4 bases, with 13 bases lying between them. Germline loops: CDR1 LNHNV, CDR2 YYDKDF (reference sequence). The CDR3 contains 14 residues. DNA for the CDR3: TGTGCCACCAGCAAGTGGGGGCCCGGCACTGAAGCTTTCTTT. Its protein product is CATSKWGPGTEAFF.

This rearrangement joins TRBV19 to TRBJ1-3; D gene uncertain. Germline V lookup: CDR1 LNHDA, CDR2 SQIVND (reference sequence). The V and J ends lost 3 bases and 5 bases respectively, with 11 bases between them. The CDR3 is made up of 14 amino acids. The CDR3 loop is CASSIDPRRNTIYF. The DNA of the CDR3 is TGTGCCAGTAGTATTGACCCGCGGCGAAACACCATATATTTT. Together with reference TRBV19 and TRBJ1-3, the CDR3 gives the full variable domain: DGGITQSPKYLFRKEGQNVTLSCEQNLNHDAMYWYRQDPGQGLRLIYYSQIVNDFQKGDIAEGYSVSREKKESFPLTVTSAQKNPTAFYLCASSIDPRRNTIYFGEGSWLTVV.

The chain has TRBV6-1 and TRBJ1-4; 9 nucleotides line up with TRBD1. This CDR3 is 18 amino acids long. CDR1 and CDR2 (germline): MNHNS, SASEGT. V was clipped by 1 base and J by 7 bases; unmatched bases: 13. The CDR3 protein is CASSEGDRGIYGSEKLFF. The CDR3 DNA sequence: TGTGCCAGCAGTGAAGGAGACAGGGGGATCTATGGAAGTGAAAAACTGTTTTTT.

This clone has only a few counts. This chain joins TRBV11-2 and TRBJ1-1; 8 nucleotides align to TRBD1. The V and J ends lost 4 bases and 3 bases, in that order; junction bases with no gene match: 4. The CDR3 extends over 14 amino acids. Germline lookup yields CDR1 SGHAT and CDR2 FQNNGV. The chain's CDR3 is CASSSNRGDTEAFF. CDR3 coding DNA: TGTGCCAGCAGCTCCAACAGGGGGGACACTGAAGCTTTCTTT.